The 15 T cell receptor beta chains below come from one sample, sequenced in a study of blood T cell repertoires in COVID-19. Assay: immunoSEQ multiplex PCR; the TCRdb copy retains only in-frame clones and omits some. The data contain about 230,000 clones, approximately 80% of them singletons. The specimen sequenced was peripheral blood. The receptor set was obtained from a woman in her 40s who had recovered from COVID-19.

V is TRBV6-2 or TRBV6-3 and J is TRBJ1-4, with a tentative D call TRBD1 (5 bases). The ends were cut back, 6 bases at V and 0 bases at J, with 11 bases in the middle. The CDR3 is 15 amino acids. Germline assignment: CDR1 MNHEY and CDR2 SVGEGT. CDR3: CASRPSGTTNEKLFF. CDR3 bases: TGTGCCAGCAGACCTTCAGGGACAACTAATGAAAAACTGTTTTTT.

This rearrangement joins TRBV3-1 (or the pseudogene TRBV3-2) to TRBJ2-2; D remains unclear. Trimming stripped 1 base from V and 5 bases from J, with 11 bases between. The germline gives CDR1 LGHDT, CDR2 YNNKEL (reference sequence). The CDR3 is 15 amino acids. The CDR3 DNA reads TGTGCCAGCAGCCAAGCAATGTACGGTACCGGGGAGCTGTTTTTT. Protein sequence: CASSQAMYGTGELFF.

The chain recombines TRBV29-1 with TRBJ2-7, with D perhaps TRBD2 (5 bases). CDR1 is SQVTM and CDR2 is ANQGSEA in the germline V gene. The CDR3 extends over 12 amino acids. The germline V and J ends were trimmed by 8 bases and 2 bases, with 13 bases remaining between them. The chain's CDR3 is CSFGKNPYEQYF. In DNA, the CDR3 is TGCAGCTTCGGGAAGAACCCCTACGAGCAGTACTTC.

The chain recombines TRBV6-1 with TRBJ1-1; maybe TRBD1 (6 bases). The CDR3 extends over 14 amino acids. V shed 1 base and J shed 4 bases, with 10 bases lying between them. Germline CDR1 MNHNS, CDR2 SASEGT. The CDR3 DNA reads TGTGCCAGCAGTGAAGAAGGGGGTTTCACTGAAGCTTTCTTT. The encoded protein is CASSEEGGFTEAFF.

The chain uses TRBV7-8 and TRBJ1-1, with D uncertain. V lost 3 bases, J lost 4 bases, and 3 bases lay in between. CDR1 is SGHVS and CDR2 is FQNEAQ in the germline V gene. The CDR3 contains 11 residues. The CDR3 DNA sequence: TGTGCCAGCAGCTTCGGCACTGAAGCTTTCTTT. Amino acids: CASSFGTEAFF.

CDR3: CASSQVRGQNTGELFF. The DNA for the CDR3 is TGCGCCAGCAGCCAAGTGCGGGGGCAAAACACCGGGGAGCTGTTTTTT. The chain carries TRBV4-3 and TRBJ2-2; a weak D match, TRBD2 (7 bases). CDR3 length: 16 amino acids. Germline V gene sequence: CDR1 LGHNA, CDR2 YSLEER. The V gene lost 1 base and the J gene lost 2 bases, with 11 bases spanning the gap.

This clone was detected only once. This rearrangement joins TRBV3-1 (or the pseudogene TRBV3-2) to TRBJ2-2; 8 bases are a match to TRBD1. Germline lookup yields CDR1 LGHDT and CDR2 YNNKEL (reference sequence). The CDR3 length is 18 residues. J gave up 1 base and V 0 bases, and 7 bases lay outside the gene matches. CDR3 sequence (DNA): TGTGCCAGCAGCCAAGATCCTGCGACAGGGGAGAACACCGGGGAGCTGTTTTTT. Encoded protein: CASSQDPATGENTGELFF.

This clone appeared a few times. The V and J genes are TRBV18 and TRBJ2-1; TRBD1 matches 8 bases. Losses at the gene ends were 0 bases for V and 6 bases for J; bases not matched to a gene: 7. Germline V gene lookup returns CDR1 KGHSH and CDR2 LQKENI. CDR3 length equals 16 residues. CDR3 nucleotides: TGTGCCAGCTCACCACCGGTCGGGACAGGACCCAATGAGCAGTTCTTC. Translation gives CASSPPVGTGPNEQFF.

Here the CDR3 reads CASREGPNTEAFF. In DNA, the CDR3 is TGTGCCAGCAGGGAGGGCCCGAACACTGAAGCTTTCTTT. V usage is TRBV7-2 and J usage is TRBJ1-1, with no clear D. The V end was cut by 6 bases, the J end by 1 base, with 9 bases between. In germline, CDR1 is SGHTA, CDR2 FQGNSA. The CDR3 covers 13 residues. Drawing the rest from reference TRBV7-2 and TRBJ1-1, the complete variable domain is GAGVSQSPSNKVTEKGKDVELRCDPISGHTALYWYRQSLGQGLEFLIYFQGNSAPDKSGLPSDRFSAERTGGSVSTLTIQRTQQEDSAVYLCASREGPNTEAFFGQGTRLTVV.

The genes are TRBV5-4 and TRBJ2-1; TRBD1 might be the D (5 bases). Germline CDR1 is SGHNT and CDR2 is YYREEE (reference sequence). V shed 6 bases and J shed 5 bases, with 15 bases lying between them. The length of the CDR3 is 14 residues. The CDR3 loop is CASKEQVGHNEQFF. The CDR3, as DNA: TGTGCCAGCAAAGAACAGGTGGGGCACAATGAGCAGTTCTTC.

This chain links TRBV6-5 with TRBJ2-1; 7 bases align to TRBD1. Germline V gives CDR1 MNHEY, CDR2 SVGAGI. The length of the CDR3 is 14 residues. The ends lost 10 bases at V and 3 bases at J; junction bases unmatched: 9. In DNA, the CDR3 is TGTGCCACCATAAGACAGGGTCTCTACAATGAGCAGTTCTTC. Translated: CATIRQGLYNEQFF.

The V call is TRBV12-3 or TRBV12-4, the J call TRBJ1-3, with D maybe TRBD1 (5 bases). Trimming removed 5 bases at V and 4 bases at J, with 9 bases between. There are 13 residues in the CDR3. CDR3 residues: CASSPSGGNTIYF. Here the CDR3 DNA reads TGTGCCAGCAGTCCATCAGGGGGAAACACCATATATTTT.

This clone was detected only once. One junction end disagrees with the germline gene, perhaps due to a read error. This chain connects TRBV4-1 to TRBJ1-1; possibly TRBD1 for D (6 bases). The CDR3 covers 15 residues. Germline-derived CDR1 and CDR2 are MGHRA and YSYEKL. The CDR3 protein is CASNQGGQGWGEAFF. The CDR3 DNA reads as TGCGCCAGCAACCAAGGGGGGCAGGGCTGGGGTGAAGCTTTCTTT.

V is TRBV27 and J is TRBJ2-2; no clear D gene. This CDR3 has 13 residues. V was pared by 3 bases and J by 4 bases, with 6 bases between. Germline-derived CDR1 and CDR2 are MNHEY and SMNVEV (reference sequence). CDR3 protein: CASSFPPTGELFF. DNA for the CDR3: TGTGCCAGCAGTTTCCCTCCCACCGGGGAGCTGTTTTTT.

The chain couples TRBV28 to TRBJ1-2, with 7 bases matching TRBD1. CDR3 size: 15 residues. Trimming removed 6 bases from V and 1 base from J; junction bases left unmatched: 8. Per germline, CDR1 MDHEN and CDR2 SYDVKM. The CDR3 DNA sequence: TGTGCCAGCAGCAAAACAGGGGCCCTTAACTATGGCTACACCTTC. Protein product: CASSKTGALNYGYTF.